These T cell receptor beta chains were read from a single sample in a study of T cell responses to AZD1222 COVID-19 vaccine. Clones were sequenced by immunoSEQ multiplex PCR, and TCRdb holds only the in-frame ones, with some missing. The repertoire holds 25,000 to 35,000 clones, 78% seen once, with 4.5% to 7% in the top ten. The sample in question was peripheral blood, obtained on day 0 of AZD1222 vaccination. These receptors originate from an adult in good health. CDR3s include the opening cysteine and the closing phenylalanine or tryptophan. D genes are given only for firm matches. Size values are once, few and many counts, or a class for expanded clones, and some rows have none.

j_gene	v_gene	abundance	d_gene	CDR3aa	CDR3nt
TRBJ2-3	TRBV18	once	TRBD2	CASSPAGLAGRTSTDTQYF	TGTGCCAGCTCACCGGCTGGACTAGCGGGACGGACAAGCACAGATACGCAGTATTTT
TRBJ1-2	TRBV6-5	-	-	CASTEGGVDGYTF	TGTGCCAGCACCGAAGGCGGGGTTGATGGCTACACCTTC
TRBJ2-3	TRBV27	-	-	CASSLGLSTDTQYF	TGTGCCAGCAGTTTAGGGCTGAGCACAGATACGCAGTATTTT
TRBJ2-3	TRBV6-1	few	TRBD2	CASSGRSGVSTDTQYF	TGTGCCAGCAGTGGAAGGAGCGGGGTGAGCACAGATACGCAGTATTTT
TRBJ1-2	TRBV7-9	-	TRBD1	CASSLAQGDYTF	TGTGCCAGCAGCTTAGCGCAGGGGGACTACACCTTC
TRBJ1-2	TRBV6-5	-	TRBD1	CASSKDRGYGYTF	TGTGCCAGCAGTAAGGACAGGGGTTACGGCTACACCTTC
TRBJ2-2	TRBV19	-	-	CASSMGRRRRPGELFF	TGTGCCAGTAGTATGGGACGGAGAAGGCGACCCGGGGAGCTGTTTTTT
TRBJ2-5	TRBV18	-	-	CASSRTGTRTQETQYF	TGTGCCAGCTCGCGAACCGGGACAAGAACTCAAGAGACCCAGTACTTC
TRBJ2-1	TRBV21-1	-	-	CASGLDSGSSYNEQFF	TGTGCCAGCGGACTCGATAGCGGGAGCTCCTACAATGAGCAGTTCTTC
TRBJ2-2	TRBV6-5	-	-	CASSLTSDAAGELFF	TGTGCCAGCAGTCTGACCTCGGACGCAGCCGGGGAGCTGTTTTTT
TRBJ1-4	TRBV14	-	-	CASSLQPNEKLFF	TGTGCCAGCAGCCTGCAGCCTAATGAAAAACTGTTTTTT
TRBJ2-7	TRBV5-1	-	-	CASSLGQGGYEQYF	TGCGCCAGCAGCTTGGGGCAGGGGGGCTACGAGCAGTACTTC
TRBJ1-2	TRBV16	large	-	CASSPLIRGASNHGYTF	TGTGCCAGCAGCCCTCTAATTCGGGGGGCTTCCAACCATGGCTACACCTTC
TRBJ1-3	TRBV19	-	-	CASSLTSSSGNTIYF	TGTGCCAGTAGTCTCACGAGCAGCTCTGGAAACACCATATATTTT
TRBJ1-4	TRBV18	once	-	CASSGLVGTNEKLFF	TGTGCCAGCTCGGGGTTAGTCGGTACTAATGAAAAACTGTTTTTT
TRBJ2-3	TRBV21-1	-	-	CASSRSIGRGTQYF	TGTGCCAGCAGTAGAAGTATAGGTAGAGGTACGCAGTATTTT
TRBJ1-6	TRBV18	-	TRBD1	CASSPTKPGQGSSPLHF	TGTGCCAGCTCACCCACAAAGCCCGGACAGGGTTCATCCCCCCTCCACTTT
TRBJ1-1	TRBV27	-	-	CASSPQTALKLDF	TGTGCCAGCAGTCCTCAGACGGCCTTGAAGCTGGACTTT
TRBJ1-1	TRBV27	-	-	CASSGNVGGEAFF	TGTGCCAGCAGTGGGAACGTGGGCGGGGAAGCTTTCTTT
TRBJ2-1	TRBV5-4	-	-	CASSSRTEGFSNEQFF	TGTGCCAGCAGTTCCCGGACTGAGGGGTTTTCCAATGAGCAGTTCTTC
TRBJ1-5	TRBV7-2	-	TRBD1	CASSLDRGYGQPQHF	TGTGCCAGCAGCTTGGACAGGGGTTATGGTCAGCCCCAGCATTTT
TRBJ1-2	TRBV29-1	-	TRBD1	CSVTDRVLSGGYTF	TGCAGCGTTACCGACAGGGTTTTGTCGGGGGGCTACACCTTC
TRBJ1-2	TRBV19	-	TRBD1	CASSIRQGEGYTF	TGTGCCAGTAGTATTAGGCAGGGGGAAGGCTACACCTTC
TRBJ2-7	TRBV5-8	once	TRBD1	CASSWTGSYEQYF	TGTGCCAGCAGCTGGACAGGGTCCTACGAGCAGTACTTC
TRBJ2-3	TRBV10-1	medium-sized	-	CASSITDTQYF	TGCGCCAGCAGTATAACAGATACGCAGTATTTT
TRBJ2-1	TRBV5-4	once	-	CASSLVSGRRFDEQFF	TGTGCCAGCAGCTTGGTGTCTGGGAGACGGTTTGATGAGCAGTTCTTC
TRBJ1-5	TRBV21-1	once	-	CASSERARKEKPQHF	TGTGCCAGCAGCGAAAGGGCCCGGAAGGAAAAGCCCCAGCATTTT
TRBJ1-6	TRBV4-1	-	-	CASRDMQGSSYNSPLHF	TGCGCCAGCAGAGACATGCAGGGTAGCTCCTATAATTCACCCCTCCACTTT
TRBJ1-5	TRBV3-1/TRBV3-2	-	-	CASSHSSTLDQPQHF	TGTGCCAGCAGCCACTCGTCGACGCTGGATCAGCCCCAGCATTTT
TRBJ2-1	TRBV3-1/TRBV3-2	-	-	CASSQVWNEQFF	TGTGCCAGCAGCCAAGTTTGGAATGAGCAGTTCTTC
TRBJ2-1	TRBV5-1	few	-	CASRGVGTYNEQFF	TGCGCCAGTAGGGGGGTAGGGACCTACAATGAGCAGTTCTTC
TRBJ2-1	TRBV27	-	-	CASRTVKNYNEQFF	TGTGCCAGCAGAACAGTAAAAAACTACAATGAGCAGTTCTTC
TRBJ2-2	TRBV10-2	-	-	CASSSFRGTGELFF	TGCGCCAGCAGTTCTTTCAGGGGCACCGGGGAGCTGTTTTTT
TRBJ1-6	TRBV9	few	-	CASSVEGEPFYNSPLHF	TGTGCCAGCAGCGTAGAAGGGGAGCCCTTCTATAATTCACCCCTCCACTTT
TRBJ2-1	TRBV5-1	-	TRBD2	CASSLGTSDREQFF	TGCGCCAGCAGCCTGGGGACTAGCGACCGTGAGCAGTTCTTC
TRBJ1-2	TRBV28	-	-	CASSPADRYYGYTF	TGTGCCAGCAGTCCCGCCGACAGGTACTATGGCTACACCTTC